Described below is a single TCR beta chain sequence and its context. V lost 6 bases, J lost 0 bases, and 24 bases lay in between. CDR3 size: 19 residues. Germline CDR1 and CDR2: LNHDA and SQIVND (reference sequence). This sample is drawn from a study of blood T cell repertoires in COVID-19. The method was immunoSEQ multiplex PCR; TCRdb's version includes in-frame clones alone and lacks a portion of them. There are about 130,000 clones in the sample; approximately 83% occur only once, and about 9.2% lies in the top ten. Living in roughly 25 US areas, the participants were between about 18 and 100 years of age. Donors in Cohort 3 counted as recovered after two negative PCRs, clearance, or symptom resolution.

Sequences were obtained from PBMCs or T cells enriched from blood (not recorded which). The sequence was obtained from a man aged 50-59 years who had recovered from COVID-19. The rearrangement links TRBV19 to TRBJ2-4, with D tentatively TRBD2 (6 bases). The CDR3 bases are TGTGCCAGTAGGACCACTGCTCTTCCGGGACTTCTAGCCAAAAACATTCAGTACTTC. As protein: CASRTTALPGLLAKNIQYF.